A single TCR beta chain is shown here with its context. The antigen is unknown. The CDR3 covers 11 residues. V was shortened by 5 bases and J by 4 bases, with 8 bases between the two germline ends. Germline V gene lookup returns CDR1 SQVTM and CDR2 ANQGSEA. The entry originates in a study of T cell responses to AZD1222 COVID-19 vaccine. Study-level points and caveats: Only a handful of people who got AZD1222 tested seropositive at baseline. Females outnumbered males among donors, who were mostly white British; clonal diversity was possibly underestimated.

Repertoires were generated with immunoSEQ multiplex PCR, while TCRdb's copy carries only in-frame clones and drops some. The sample yields approximately 120,000 clones, less than 90% seen once. The rearrangement joins TRBV29-1 to TRBJ2-5; no clear D. Sequenced here: peripheral blood, sampled on day 0 of AZD1222 vaccination. The TCR comes from an adult in good health. CDR3 sequence (DNA): TGCAGCGTTAGACCGTTAGAGACCCAGTACTTC. Encoded protein: CSVRPLETQYF. Filled out from reference TRBV29-1 and TRBJ2-5, the complete variable domain reads SAVISQKPSRDICQRGTSLTIQCQVDSQVTMMFWYRQQPGQSLTLIATANQGSEATYESGFVIDKFPISRPNLTFSTLTVSNMSPEDSSIYLCSVRPLETQYFGPGTRLLVL.